These T cell receptor beta chains were read from a single sample in a study of T cell changes during pregnancy in multiple sclerosis. The data were produced by immunoSEQ multiplex PCR, yet TCRdb's version contains in-frame clones alone and is incomplete. The repertoire holds tens of thousands of clones, more than 85% seen once, with roughly 2% in the top ten. The sample here was peripheral blood, taken in the first trimester of pregnancy. The receptors shown here come from a female donor with multiple sclerosis, enrolled in a pregnancy study. CDR3s include the opening cysteine and the closing phenylalanine or tryptophan. A D gene is named only where the DNA matches it firmly. Expanded clones get a size class; other rows say once, few or many, or leave the size out.

j_call: TRBJ2-1
cdr3_length: 15
d_call: .
v_call: TRBV10-2
clone_size: .
cdr3_nt: TGCGCCAGCAGTGAGTCCGGAGGGGACGAGGCGGAGCAGTTCTTC
cdr3_aa: CASSESGGDEAEQFF

j_call: TRBJ2-2
cdr3_length: 15
d_call: TRBD2
v_call: TRBV7-2
clone_size: .
cdr3_nt: TGTGCCAGCAGCTCGACTAGCGGGGTTACCGGGGAGCTGTTTTTT
cdr3_aa: CASSSTSGVTGELFF

j_call: TRBJ1-5
cdr3_length: 15
d_call: .
v_call: TRBV15
clone_size: once
cdr3_nt: TGTGCCACCAGCAGATCCCGACAGGTCCTGCAAGCCCAGCATTTT
cdr3_aa: CATSRSRQVLQAQHF

j_call: TRBJ2-5
cdr3_length: 14
d_call: TRBD2
v_call: TRBV5-6
clone_size: .
cdr3_nt: TGTGCCAGCAGCCTCGGGGGGATCCAAGAGACCCAGTACTTC
cdr3_aa: CASSLGGIQETQYF

j_call: TRBJ1-4
cdr3_length: 13
d_call: TRBD1
v_call: TRBV30
clone_size: .
cdr3_nt: TGTGCCTGGAGAACAGGGGTGGGTGAAAAACTGTTTTTT
cdr3_aa: CAWRTGVGEKLFF

j_call: TRBJ2-5
cdr3_length: 13
d_call: .
v_call: TRBV18
clone_size: .
cdr3_nt: TGTGCCAGCTCACCCCTGAACGAGGAGACCCAGTACTTC
cdr3_aa: CASSPLNEETQYF

j_call: TRBJ2-7
cdr3_length: 14
d_call: .
v_call: TRBV19
clone_size: .
cdr3_nt: TGTGCCAGTAGTATACGGGGGAGCTCCTACGAGCAGTACTTC
cdr3_aa: CASSIRGSSYEQYF

j_call: TRBJ1-1
cdr3_length: 13
d_call: .
v_call: TRBV2
clone_size: .
cdr3_nt: TGTGCCAGCAGTACAGAGAGCGGGACTGAAGCTTTCTTT
cdr3_aa: CASSTESGTEAFF

j_call: TRBJ1-1
cdr3_length: 13
d_call: .
v_call: TRBV25-1
clone_size: .
cdr3_nt: TGTGCCAGCAGTGATTTCCAGGGGAGAGGAGCTTTCTTT
cdr3_aa: CASSDFQGRGAFF

j_call: TRBJ1-2
cdr3_length: 16
d_call: TRBD1
v_call: TRBV9
clone_size: few
cdr3_nt: TGTGCCAGCAGCGTAGTCCCCGACAGGGCCATAGATGGCTACACCTTC
cdr3_aa: CASSVVPDRAIDGYTF

j_call: TRBJ1-5
cdr3_length: 14
d_call: TRBD1
v_call: TRBV6-1
clone_size: .
cdr3_nt: TGTGCCAGCACCTTGACAGGGAACAATCAGCCCCAGCATTTT
cdr3_aa: CASTLTGNNQPQHF

j_call: TRBJ2-2
cdr3_length: 16
d_call: .
v_call: TRBV5-1
clone_size: .
cdr3_nt: TGCGCCAGCAGCTTGCAGAGGGGAACGGGGGCCGGGGAGCTGTTTTTT
cdr3_aa: CASSLQRGTGAGELFF

j_call: TRBJ1-1
cdr3_length: 17
d_call: TRBD1
v_call: TRBV23-1
clone_size: .
cdr3_nt: TGCGCCAGCAGTCAATCGAACAGGGACAGGGGTAGGACTGAAGCTTTCTTT
cdr3_aa: CASSQSNRDRGRTEAFF

j_call: TRBJ2-7
cdr3_length: 14
d_call: TRBD2
v_call: TRBV13
clone_size: .
cdr3_nt: TGTGCCAGCAGCCGGGGACTAGTGCCCCGAGAGCAGTACTTC
cdr3_aa: CASSRGLVPREQYF

j_call: TRBJ2-1
cdr3_length: 16
d_call: .
v_call: TRBV5-8
clone_size: once
cdr3_nt: TGTGCCAGCAGCTCCCGGGACTCGAGCTCCTACAATGAGCAGTTCTTC
cdr3_aa: CASSSRDSSSYNEQFF

j_call: TRBJ2-1
cdr3_length: 13
d_call: .
v_call: TRBV10-3
clone_size: .
cdr3_nt: TGTGCCATCAGTGCCCAGGGCTCCAATGAGCAGTTCTTC
cdr3_aa: CAISAQGSNEQFF

j_call: TRBJ2-7
cdr3_length: 13
d_call: .
v_call: TRBV19
clone_size: .
cdr3_nt: TGTGCCAGTAGTATAACAGGGCCCTACGAGCAGTACTTC
cdr3_aa: CASSITGPYEQYF

j_call: TRBJ2-2
cdr3_length: 18
d_call: TRBD2
v_call: TRBV7-9
clone_size: .
cdr3_nt: TGTGCCAGCAGCTTTTGGAGCGGGAGGGCTTCGTACACCGGGGAGCTGTTTTTT
cdr3_aa: CASSFWSGRASYTGELFF

j_call: TRBJ2-7
cdr3_length: 15
d_call: TRBD1
v_call: TRBV9
clone_size: .
cdr3_nt: TGTGCCAGCAGCGTCGGCGGGACAGGGGCCTACGAGCAGTACTTC
cdr3_aa: CASSVGGTGAYEQYF

j_call: TRBJ2-1
cdr3_length: 15
d_call: .
v_call: TRBV5-1
clone_size: .
cdr3_nt: TGCGCCAGCAGCTTGCGGGGAGACGAAGTCAATGAGCAGTTCTTC
cdr3_aa: CASSLRGDEVNEQFF

j_call: TRBJ2-1
cdr3_length: 15
d_call: .
v_call: TRBV19
clone_size: .
cdr3_nt: TGTGCCAGTAGTATAGAGGGGAGCTCCTACAATGAGCAGTTCTTC
cdr3_aa: CASSIEGSSYNEQFF

j_call: TRBJ2-7
cdr3_length: 13
d_call: .
v_call: TRBV6-1
clone_size: .
cdr3_nt: TGTGCCAGCACCCAAATAGGGGCCTGCGAGCAGTACTTC
cdr3_aa: CASTQIGACEQYF

j_call: TRBJ1-4
cdr3_length: 16
d_call: TRBD1
v_call: TRBV9
clone_size: .
cdr3_nt: TGTGCCAGCAGCGTAGGGTGGGGACAGACTAATGAAAAACTGTTTTTT
cdr3_aa: CASSVGWGQTNEKLFF

j_call: TRBJ2-1
cdr3_length: 13
d_call: TRBD1
v_call: TRBV5-1
clone_size: .
cdr3_nt: TGCGCCAGCAGCTTGGAAGGGACAGCCGATCAGTTCTTC
cdr3_aa: CASSLEGTADQFF

j_call: TRBJ1-1
cdr3_length: 12
d_call: .
v_call: TRBV19
clone_size: .
cdr3_nt: TGTGCCAGTATCAAGGAGGGTACTGAAGCTTTCTTT
cdr3_aa: CASIKEGTEAFF

j_call: TRBJ1-6
cdr3_length: 14
d_call: .
v_call: TRBV28
clone_size: .
cdr3_nt: TGTGCCAGCAGTTTAGCGGGGAATAATTCACCCCTCCACTTT
cdr3_aa: CASSLAGNNSPLHF